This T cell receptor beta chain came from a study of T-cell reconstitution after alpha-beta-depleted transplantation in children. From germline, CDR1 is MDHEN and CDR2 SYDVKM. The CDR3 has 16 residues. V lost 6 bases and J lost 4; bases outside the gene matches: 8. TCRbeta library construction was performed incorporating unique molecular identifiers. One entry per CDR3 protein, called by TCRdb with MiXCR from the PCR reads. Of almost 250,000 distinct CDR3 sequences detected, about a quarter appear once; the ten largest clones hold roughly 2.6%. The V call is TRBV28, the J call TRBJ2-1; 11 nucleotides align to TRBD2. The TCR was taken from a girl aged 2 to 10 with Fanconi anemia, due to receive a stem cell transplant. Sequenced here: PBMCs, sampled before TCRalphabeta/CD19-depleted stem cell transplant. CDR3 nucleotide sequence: TGTGCCAGCAGGCCACTAGCGGGAGTGGGGTACAATGAGCAGTTCTTC. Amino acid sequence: CASRPLAGVGYNEQFF.